Listed here are 5 T cell receptor beta chains from one sample, sequenced in a study of beta chain features in type 1 diabetes listed by TCRdb under 2018. Library preparation employed the immunoSEQ multiplex PCR assay. The entire amount of isolated RNA was reverse transcribed using the High Capacity cDNA Reverse Transcription Kit, so the sequenced TCRB transcripts were expressed ones. TCRdb retrieved this table from immuneACCESS and kept in-frame rearrangements only. Not all clones are present; in checked studies, unresolved V genes account for under half, and no reason is known for the remainder. This sample holds under 550,000 clones; over 9.5% were observed only once. The top ten clonotypes cover roughly 0.046% of the sample. Sequences were obtained from naive CD4+ T cells from blood. The cell subset or site label corresponds to: true naive CD4+ T cells. These receptor sequences come from a woman between 18 and 30 years old in good health.

This clone was detected only a few times. The rearrangement uses TRBV10-3 and TRBJ2-7, with unresolved D. Germline V lookup: CDR1 ENHRY, CDR2 SYGVKD. Trimming stripped 11 bases from V and 2 bases from J, with 16 bases between. The CDR3 runs 13 residues. The CDR3 sequence: CALTWVPPYEQYF. The CDR3 coding sequence is TGTGCCTTGACTTGGGTCCCCCCCTACGAGCAGTACTTC.

This clone was recorded a few times. The chain has TRBV9 and TRBJ1-2, with 11 bases aligning to TRBD1. V was clipped by 3 bases and J by 6 bases; unmatched bases: 4. This CDR3 spans 14 amino acids. In germline, CDR1 is SGDLS, CDR2 YYNGEE. Written as DNA, the CDR3 is TGTGCCAGCAGCGGGACAGGGGGCAAGGATGGCTACACCTTC. It codes for CASSGTGGKDGYTF.

This sequence joins TRBV15 and TRBJ2-1; perhaps TRBD2 as D (6 bases). Trimming removed 0 bases from V and 4 bases from J, with 13 bases in between. This CDR3 region has 16 residues. The germline CDR1 and CDR2 sequences are LNHNV and YYDKDF (reference sequence). The CDR3 is CATSRDWEALYNEQFF. The CDR3 coding sequence is TGTGCCACCAGCAGAGATTGGGAGGCCCTTTACAATGAGCAGTTCTTC.

This chain links TRBV27 with TRBJ1-1, with D unclear. V was pared by 5 bases and J by 3 bases, with 10 bases between. The CDR3 has 13 amino acids. The germline gives CDR1 MNHEY, CDR2 SMNVEV (reference sequence). CDR3 coding DNA: TGTGCCAGCAGTCTTACCCGGGACACTGAAGCTTTCTTT. Residues: CASSLTRDTEAFF.

CDR3 bases: TGTGCCAGCAGTGAAGCGCATGGAGCGCCCCAGCATTTT. Encoded protein: CASSEAHGAPQHF. This chain links TRBV2 with TRBJ1-5; no definite D call. Trimming took off 0 bases at V and 9 bases at J, with 9 bases between the two ends. The CDR3 is 13 residues long. Looked up from germline, CDR1 is SNHLY and CDR2 is FYNNEI.